The rows below give T cell receptor beta chains drawn from one sample of a study of response to subunit inactivated influenza vaccine. TCRdb re-derived calls from the RT-PCR reads in MiXCR, one entry per CDR3 protein. The data show 150,000 to 200,000 distinct CDR3 sequences, about 9.3% seen once. Here the sequenced sample was non-naive T cells sorted from PBMCs, taken on the day of vaccination. Every receptor here comes from a man aged 50 to 59 who received an inactivated influenza vaccine. The CDR3 runs from the conserved cysteine through the conserved F or W. The order of the fields is clone size, J gene, V gene, D gene, CDR3 protein, CDR3 DNA. D genes are given only for firm matches. Size is stated for part of the rows, as once, few or many counts, or as a class when the clone is expanded.

>many|TRBJ2-1|TRBV24-1|.
CATSDLNRSPNEQFF
TGTGCCACCAGTGATTTAAACAGGAGTCCCAATGAGCAGTTCTTC
>.|TRBJ2-2|TRBV4-1|.
CASSQTNQGTGELFF
TGCGCCAGCAGCCAAACGAACCAGGGCACCGGGGAGCTGTTTTTT
>.|TRBJ1-1|TRBV11-2|.
CASSSGRGLNTEAFF
TGTGCCAGCAGCTCGGGGCGAGGCTTGAACACTGAAGCTTTCTTT
>.|TRBJ2-1|TRBV6-1|.
CASRGGRGYNEQFF
TGTGCCAGCAGGGGGGGGCGGGGATACAATGAGCAGTTCTTC
>.|TRBJ2-6|TRBV6-2/TRBV6-3|.
CASSTSNSGANVLTF
TGTGCCAGCAGTACATCTAACTCTGGGGCCAACGTCCTGACTTTC
>few|TRBJ2-3|TRBV20-1|TRBD2
CSARAPSGKFTDTQYF
TGCAGTGCTAGGGCACCTAGCGGGAAGTTCACAGATACGCAGTATTTT
>few|TRBJ2-7|TRBV5-1|.
CASSLETGFPPYEQYF
TGCGCCAGCAGCTTGGAAACAGGGTTTCCGCCTTACGAGCAGTACTTC
>.|TRBJ2-3|TRBV9|.
CASSADTDTQYF
TGTGCCAGCAGCGCCGACACAGATACGCAGTATTTT
>few|TRBJ1-6|TRBV11-2|.
CASRVYSYNSPLHF
TGTGCCAGCAGGGTGTACTCCTATAATTCACCCCTCCACTTT
>few|TRBJ2-7|TRBV18|TRBD1
CASSNGQGAYEQYF
TGTGCCAGCTCAAATGGACAGGGGGCGTACGAGCAGTACTTC
>.|TRBJ2-5|TRBV9|TRBD2
CASSAGGIGSQETQYF
TGTGCCAGCAGCGCGGGAGGGATCGGTTCTCAAGAGACCCAGTACTTC
>few|TRBJ2-3|TRBV7-2|TRBD1
CASSLALPGQGTDTQYF
TGTGCCAGCAGCTTAGCCCTCCCGGGACAGGGTACAGATACGCAGTATTTT
>.|TRBJ2-1|TRBV20-1|.
CSASEEGVSYNEQFF
TGCAGTGCTTCCGAAGAGGGGGTCTCCTACAATGAGCAGTTCTTC
>few|TRBJ2-7|TRBV11-1|TRBD2
CASSPGLANHEQYF
TGTGCCAGCAGCCCGGGACTAGCGAATCACGAGCAGTACTTC
>.|TRBJ1-1|TRBV7-2|.
CASSYVRDTEAFF
TGTGCCAGCAGCTACGTGCGGGACACTGAAGCTTTCTTT
>.|TRBJ2-3|TRBV12-3/TRBV12-4|.
CASTLTGTDTQYF
TGTGCCAGCACCCTAACGGGGACAGATACGCAGTATTTT
>.|TRBJ1-2|TRBV6-5|.
CASSYSWGEGYTF
TGTGCCAGCAGTTACTCTTGGGGGGAGGGCTACACCTTC
>many|TRBJ2-5|TRBV5-6|.
CASSSVRGIETQYF
TGTGCCAGCAGCTCCGTTAGGGGAATAGAGACCCAGTACTTC
>.|TRBJ2-2|TRBV20-1|TRBD2
CSARDLSSGTSVGELFF
TGCAGTGCTAGAGATTTATCTAGCGGGACGTCCGTCGGGGAGCTGTTTTTT
>.|TRBJ2-7|TRBV28|.
CASSYPSGKGRAYEQYF
TGTGCCAGCAGTTACCCCTCCGGGAAGGGTAGGGCCTACGAGCAGTACTTC